This T cell receptor (beta chain) emerged from a study of regulatory T cells in long-lasting Graves disease. Regarding the study as a whole: TRBV28, TRBJ1-2 and TRBJ2-5 were segments that persistent disease favored.

Germline V gene data show CDR1 as DFQATT and CDR2 as SNEGSKA (reference sequence). J gave up 1 base and V 3 bases, and 7 bases lay outside the gene matches. This CDR3 comprises 17 residues. The table lists this clonotype with many counts. Its antigen is as yet unknown. Investigators prepared the TCR beta libraries by applying iRepertoire HTBI primers and Arm-PCR of CDR3 regions. TCRdb redid the calling of the multiplex PCR reads with MiXCR, one entry per CDR3 protein. Of around 250,000 distinct CDR3 sequences listed, 15% to 20% are singletons. Time point of the sample: newly diagnosed GD, antithyroid drugs for less than 3 months. RNA from PBMCs was the source of the TCR library. Another study also made use of these data, one on T cells in Graves' hyperthyroidism and ophthalmopathy. That work contributes: Diagnoses used clinical symptoms, serum thyroxine and TRAb, thyroid ultrasound and orbital computed tomography.

This chain links TRBV20-1 with TRBJ2-3, with 13 positions matching TRBD2. Specimen: peripheral blood mononuclear cells (PBMCs), collected at new diagnosis, from a patient treated with antithyroid drugs. This TCR came from a woman aged 25 to 39 with Graves disease. The CDR3 DNA is TGCAGTGCTAGTAGTTCGGGGACTAGCGGGGGCACAGATACGCAGTATTTT. Protein product: CSASSSGTSGGTDTQYF.